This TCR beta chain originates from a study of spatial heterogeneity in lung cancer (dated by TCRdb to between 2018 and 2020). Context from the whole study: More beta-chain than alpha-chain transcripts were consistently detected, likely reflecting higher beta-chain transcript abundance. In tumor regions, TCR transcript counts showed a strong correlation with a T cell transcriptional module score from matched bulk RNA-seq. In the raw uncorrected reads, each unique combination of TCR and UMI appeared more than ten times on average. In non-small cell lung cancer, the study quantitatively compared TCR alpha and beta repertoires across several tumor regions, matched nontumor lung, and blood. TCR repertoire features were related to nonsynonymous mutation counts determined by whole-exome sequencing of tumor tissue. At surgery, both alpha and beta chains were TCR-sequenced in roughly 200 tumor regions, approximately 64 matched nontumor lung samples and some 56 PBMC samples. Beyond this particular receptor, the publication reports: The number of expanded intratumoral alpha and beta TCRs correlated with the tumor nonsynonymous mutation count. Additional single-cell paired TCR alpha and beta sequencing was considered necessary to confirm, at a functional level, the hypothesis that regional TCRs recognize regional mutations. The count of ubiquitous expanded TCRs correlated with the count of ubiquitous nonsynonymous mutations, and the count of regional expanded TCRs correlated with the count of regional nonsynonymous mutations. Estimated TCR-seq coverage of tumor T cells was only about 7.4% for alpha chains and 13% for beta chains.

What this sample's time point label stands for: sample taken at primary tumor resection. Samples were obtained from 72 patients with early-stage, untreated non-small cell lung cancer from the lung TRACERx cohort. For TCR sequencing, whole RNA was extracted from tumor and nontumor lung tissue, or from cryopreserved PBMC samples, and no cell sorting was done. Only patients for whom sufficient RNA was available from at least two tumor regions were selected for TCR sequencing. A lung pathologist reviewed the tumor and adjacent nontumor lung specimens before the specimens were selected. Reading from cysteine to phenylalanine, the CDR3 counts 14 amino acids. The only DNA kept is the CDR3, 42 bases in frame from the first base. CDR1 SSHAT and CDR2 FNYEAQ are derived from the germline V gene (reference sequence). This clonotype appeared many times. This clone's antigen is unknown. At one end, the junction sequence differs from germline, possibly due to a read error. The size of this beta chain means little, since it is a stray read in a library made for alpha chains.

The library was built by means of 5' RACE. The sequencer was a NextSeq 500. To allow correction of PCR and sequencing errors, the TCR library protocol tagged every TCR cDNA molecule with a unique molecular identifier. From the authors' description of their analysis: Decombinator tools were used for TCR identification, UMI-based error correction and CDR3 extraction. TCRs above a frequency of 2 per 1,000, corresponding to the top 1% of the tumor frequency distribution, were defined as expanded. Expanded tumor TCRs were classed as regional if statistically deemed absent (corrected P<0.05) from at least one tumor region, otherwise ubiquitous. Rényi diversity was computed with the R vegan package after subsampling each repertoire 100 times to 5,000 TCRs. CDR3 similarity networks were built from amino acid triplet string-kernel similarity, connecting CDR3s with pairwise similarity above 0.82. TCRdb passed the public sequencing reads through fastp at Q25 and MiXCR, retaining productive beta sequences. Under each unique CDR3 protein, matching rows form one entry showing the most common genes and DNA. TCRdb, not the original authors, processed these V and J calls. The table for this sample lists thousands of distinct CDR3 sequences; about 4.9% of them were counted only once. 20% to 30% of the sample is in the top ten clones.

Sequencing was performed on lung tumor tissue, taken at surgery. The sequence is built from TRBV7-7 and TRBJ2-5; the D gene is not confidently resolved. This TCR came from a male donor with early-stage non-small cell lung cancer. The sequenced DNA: TGTGCTAGCAGCTTAGCCCGGTCAGAAGAGACCCAGTACTTC. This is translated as CASSLARSEETQYF.